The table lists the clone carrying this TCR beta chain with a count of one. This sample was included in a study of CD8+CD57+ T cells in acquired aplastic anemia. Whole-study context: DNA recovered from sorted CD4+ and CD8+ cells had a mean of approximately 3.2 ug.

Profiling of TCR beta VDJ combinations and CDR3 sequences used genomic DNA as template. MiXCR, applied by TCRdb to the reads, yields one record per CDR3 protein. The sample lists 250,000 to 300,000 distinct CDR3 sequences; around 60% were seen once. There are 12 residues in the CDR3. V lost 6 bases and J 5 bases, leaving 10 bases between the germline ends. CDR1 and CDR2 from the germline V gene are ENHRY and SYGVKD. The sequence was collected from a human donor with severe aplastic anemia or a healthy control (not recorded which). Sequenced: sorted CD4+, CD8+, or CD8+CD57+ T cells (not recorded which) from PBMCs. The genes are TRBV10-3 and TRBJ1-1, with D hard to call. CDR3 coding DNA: TGTGCCATCAGGGAGGGAGGGACTGAAGCTTTCTTT. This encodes CAIREGGTEAFF.